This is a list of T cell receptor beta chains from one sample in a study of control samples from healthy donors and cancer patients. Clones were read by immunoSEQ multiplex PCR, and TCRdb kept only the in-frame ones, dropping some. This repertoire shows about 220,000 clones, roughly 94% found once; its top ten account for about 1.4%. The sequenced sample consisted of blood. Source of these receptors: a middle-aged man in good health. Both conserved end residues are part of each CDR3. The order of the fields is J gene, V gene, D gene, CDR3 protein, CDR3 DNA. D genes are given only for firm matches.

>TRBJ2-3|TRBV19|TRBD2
CASSPGTSGSTDTQYF
TGTGCCAGTAGTCCCGGGACTAGCGGTAGCACAGATACGCAGTATTTT
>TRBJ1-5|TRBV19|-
CASSMPGSSSSNQPQHF
TGTGCCAGTAGTATGCCTGGGTCTTCCTCGTCCAATCAGCCCCAGCATTTT
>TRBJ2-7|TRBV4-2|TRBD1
CASSRASGTGAYEQYF
TGTGCCAGCAGCCGGGCCTCCGGGACAGGGGCCTACGAGCAGTACTTC
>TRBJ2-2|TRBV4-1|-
CASSQARSTGELFF
TGCGCCAGCAGCCAAGCTAGAAGCACCGGGGAGCTGTTTTTT
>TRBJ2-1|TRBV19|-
CASSPDLGNEQFF
TGTGCCAGTAGCCCTGACTTGGGCAATGAGCAGTTCTTC
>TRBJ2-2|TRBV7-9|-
CASSPIPGNANTGELFF
TGTGCCAGCAGCCCTATACCGGGGAATGCGAACACCGGGGAGCTGTTTTTT
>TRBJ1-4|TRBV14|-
CASSRVTSDTNEKLFF
TGTGCCAGCAGCCGGGTGACGAGCGACACCAATGAAAAACTGTTTTTT
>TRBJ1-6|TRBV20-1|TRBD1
CSAIEGANNSPLHF
TGCAGTGCTATTGAGGGGGCCAATAATTCACCCCTCCACTTT
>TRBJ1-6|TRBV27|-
CASSLSGQYNSPLHF
TGTGCCAGCAGTTTATCCGGGCAGTATAATTCACCCCTCCACTTT
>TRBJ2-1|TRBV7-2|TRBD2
CASSVSGGATYNEQFF
TGTGCCAGCAGCGTTAGCGGGGGGGCCACCTACAATGAGCAGTTCTTC
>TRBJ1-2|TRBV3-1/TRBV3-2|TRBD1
CASSPKRTGEYGYTF
TGTGCCAGCAGCCCGAAACGGACAGGGGAGTATGGCTACACCTTC
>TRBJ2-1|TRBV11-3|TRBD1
CASSLGPQGGEQFF
TGTGCCAGCAGCTTAGGACCACAGGGGGGAGAGCAGTTCTTC
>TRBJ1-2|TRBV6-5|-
CASSYSNLARGAAYTF
TGTGCCAGCAGTTACTCGAATCTGGCGAGGGGCGCCGCCTACACCTTC
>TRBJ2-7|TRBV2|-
CASKGQGGTYEQYF
TGTGCCAGCAAAGGGCAGGGGGGTACCTACGAGCAGTACTTC
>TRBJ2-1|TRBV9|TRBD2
CASSVGGGFYNEQFF
TGTGCCAGCAGCGTCGGCGGGGGATTTTACAATGAGCAGTTCTTC
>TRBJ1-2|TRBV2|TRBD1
CASSEVDRGRYGYTF
TGTGCCAGCAGTGAAGTTGACAGGGGAAGATATGGCTACACCTTC
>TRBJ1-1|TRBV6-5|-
CASSYSPGSDTEAFF
TGTGCCAGCAGTTACTCCCCCGGATCTGACACTGAAGCTTTCTTT
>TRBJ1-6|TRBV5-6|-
CASSLGTLSSYNSPLHF
TGTGCCAGCAGCTTGGGGACATTGAGCTCCTATAATTCACCCCTCCACTTT
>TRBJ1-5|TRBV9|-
CASSVDQGYQPQHF
TGTGCCAGCAGCGTAGACCAAGGGTACCAGCCCCAGCATTTT